This TCR beta chain came from a study of cytomegalovirus exposure and HLA in healthy donors. Study as a whole: The 90 to 150 validation repertoires used a platform that matched the one used for the approximately 610 first-cohort repertoires, as a later analysis reported. Broader study findings: Rarity marked most TCR sequences, yet some public TCRs occurred in many donors. Under in vitro conditions, a few CMV-associated chains were confirmed as specific for CMV antigens. The tendency of first-cohort TCR clusters to co-occur in the 120 or so validation repertoires was identified by a subsequent analysis.

With respect to this clone: Its antigen remains unidentified.

Measured with immunoSEQ multiplex PCR; TCRdb has only the in-frame clones, and not every one. The data hold about 130,000 clones, with about 90% observed a single time. The junction had 13 bases not matched to a gene; V was cut back by 7 bases and J by 7 bases. The CDR3 has 15 amino acids. Germline CDR1 WSHSY, CDR2 SAAADI. The sample was PBMCs. The TCR originated in a woman aged 25 to 45 in good health and CMV-seropositive. This sequence joins TRBV10-2 and TRBJ2-7; 10 positions match TRBD2. Here the CDR3 reads CASTARGQAGGEQYF. As DNA, the CDR3 is TGCGCCAGCACCGCCCGGGGGCAAGCGGGAGGGGAGCAGTACTTC.